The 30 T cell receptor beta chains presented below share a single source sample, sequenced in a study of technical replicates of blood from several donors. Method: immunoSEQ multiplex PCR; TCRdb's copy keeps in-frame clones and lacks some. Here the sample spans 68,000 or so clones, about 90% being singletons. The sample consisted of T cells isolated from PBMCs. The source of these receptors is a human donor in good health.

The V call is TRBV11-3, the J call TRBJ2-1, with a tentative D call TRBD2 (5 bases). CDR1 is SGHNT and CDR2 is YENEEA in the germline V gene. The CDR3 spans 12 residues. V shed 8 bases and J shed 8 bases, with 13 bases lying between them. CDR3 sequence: CASSRGIDEQFF. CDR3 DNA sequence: TGTGCCAGCTCACGAGGGATAGATGAGCAGTTCTTC.

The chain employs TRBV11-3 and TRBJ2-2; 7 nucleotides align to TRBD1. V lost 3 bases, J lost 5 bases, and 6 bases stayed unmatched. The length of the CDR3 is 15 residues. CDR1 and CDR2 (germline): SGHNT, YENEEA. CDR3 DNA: TGTGCCAGCAGCTTTACAGGGGTAGGGACCGGGGAGCTGTTTTTT. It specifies CASSFTGVGTGELFF.

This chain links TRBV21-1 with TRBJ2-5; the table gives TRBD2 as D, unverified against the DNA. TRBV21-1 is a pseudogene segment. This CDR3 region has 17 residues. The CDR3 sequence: CASSTVVGGKARETQYF. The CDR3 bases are TGTGCCAGCAGCACGGTAGTAGGCGGGAAGGCGAGAGAGACCCAGTACTTC.

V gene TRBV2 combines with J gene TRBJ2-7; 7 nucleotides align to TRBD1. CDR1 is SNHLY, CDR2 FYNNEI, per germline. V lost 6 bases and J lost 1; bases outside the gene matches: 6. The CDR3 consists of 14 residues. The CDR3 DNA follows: TGTGCCAGCAGACTGGACAGGACTTCCTACGAGCAGTACTTC. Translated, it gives CASRLDRTSYEQYF. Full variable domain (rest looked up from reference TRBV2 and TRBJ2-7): EPEVTQTPSHQVTQMGQEVILRCVPISNHLYFYWYRQILGQKVEFLVSFYNNEISEKSEIFDDQFSVERPDGSNFTLKIRSTKLEDSAMYFCASRLDRTSYEQYFGPGTRLTVT.

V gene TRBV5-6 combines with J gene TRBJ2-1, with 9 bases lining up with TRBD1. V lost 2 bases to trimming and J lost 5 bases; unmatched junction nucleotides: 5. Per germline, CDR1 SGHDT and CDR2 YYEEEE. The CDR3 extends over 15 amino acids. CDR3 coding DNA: TGTGCCAGCAGCTTCTGGGACAGGGACAACAATGAGCAGTTCTTC. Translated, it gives CASSFWDRDNNEQFF.

CDR3 amino acids: CATGVGGYTF. CDR3 in DNA: TGTGCCACAGGGGTCGGTGGCTACACCTTC. J is TRBJ1-2 and V is TRBV10-3, with TRBD1 as a possible D gene (6 bases). V lost 10 bases, J lost 7 bases, and 10 bases lay in between. CDR1 and CDR2 (germline): ENHRY, SYGVKD. CDR3 size: 10 residues.

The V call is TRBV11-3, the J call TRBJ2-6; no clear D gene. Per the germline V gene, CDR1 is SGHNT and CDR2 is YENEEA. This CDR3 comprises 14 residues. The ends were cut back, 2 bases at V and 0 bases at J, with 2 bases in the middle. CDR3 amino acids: CASSLHSGANVLTF. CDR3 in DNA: TGTGCCAGCAGCTTACACTCTGGGGCCAACGTCCTGACTTTC.

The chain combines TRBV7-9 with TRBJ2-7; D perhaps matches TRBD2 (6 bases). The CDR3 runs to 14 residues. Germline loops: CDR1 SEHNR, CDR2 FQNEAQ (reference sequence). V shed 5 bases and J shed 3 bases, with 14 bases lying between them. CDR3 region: CASSPRGESYEQYF. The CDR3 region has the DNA TGTGCCAGCAGCCCACGCGGGGAAAGCTACGAGCAGTACTTC.

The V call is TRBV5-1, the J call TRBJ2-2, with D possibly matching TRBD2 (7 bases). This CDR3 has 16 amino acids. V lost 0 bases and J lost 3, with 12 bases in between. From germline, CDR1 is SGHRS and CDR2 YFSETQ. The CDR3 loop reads CASSLEFGGHTGELFF. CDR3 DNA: TGCGCCAGCAGCTTGGAATTCGGGGGGCACACCGGGGAGCTGTTTTTT.

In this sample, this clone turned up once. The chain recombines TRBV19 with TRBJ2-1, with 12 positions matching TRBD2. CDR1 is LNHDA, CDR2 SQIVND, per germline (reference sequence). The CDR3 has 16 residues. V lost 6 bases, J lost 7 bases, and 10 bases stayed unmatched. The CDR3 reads CASRPGLAGLLNEQFF. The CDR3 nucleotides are TGTGCCAGTAGGCCAGGACTAGCGGGATTGTTAAATGAGCAGTTCTTC.

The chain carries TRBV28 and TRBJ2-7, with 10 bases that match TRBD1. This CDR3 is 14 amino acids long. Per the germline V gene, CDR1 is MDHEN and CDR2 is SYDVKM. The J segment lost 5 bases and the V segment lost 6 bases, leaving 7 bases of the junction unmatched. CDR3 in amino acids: CASSSGTGVHEQYF. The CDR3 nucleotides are TGTGCCAGCAGCTCCGGGACAGGGGTCCACGAGCAGTACTTC.

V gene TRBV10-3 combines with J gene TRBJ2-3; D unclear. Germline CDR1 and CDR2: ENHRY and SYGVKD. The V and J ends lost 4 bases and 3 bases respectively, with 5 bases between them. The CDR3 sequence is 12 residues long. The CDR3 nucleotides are TGTGCCATCAGTGCGGGTACAGATACGCAGTATTTT. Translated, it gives CAISAGTDTQYF.

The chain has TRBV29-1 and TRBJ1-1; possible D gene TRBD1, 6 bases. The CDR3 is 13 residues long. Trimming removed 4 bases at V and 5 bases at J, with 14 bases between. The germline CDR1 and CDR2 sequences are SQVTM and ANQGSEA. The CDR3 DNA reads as TGCAGCGTTGTTAAGGGGGGGAATACTGAAGCTTTCTTT. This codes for CSVVKGGNTEAFF. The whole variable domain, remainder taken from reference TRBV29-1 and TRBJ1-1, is SAVISQKPSRDICQRGTSLTIQCQVDSQVTMMFWYRQQPGQSLTLIATANQGSEATYESGFVIDKFPISRPNLTFSTLTVSNMSPEDSSIYLCSVVKGGNTEAFFGQGTRLTVV.

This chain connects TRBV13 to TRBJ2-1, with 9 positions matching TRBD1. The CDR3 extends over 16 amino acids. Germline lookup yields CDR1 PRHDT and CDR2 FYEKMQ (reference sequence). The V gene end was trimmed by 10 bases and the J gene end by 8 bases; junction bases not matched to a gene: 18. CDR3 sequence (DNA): TGTGCCACCGAAAGCAAGATCAGGACAGGGGCCGATGAGCAGTTCTTC. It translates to CATESKIRTGADEQFF.

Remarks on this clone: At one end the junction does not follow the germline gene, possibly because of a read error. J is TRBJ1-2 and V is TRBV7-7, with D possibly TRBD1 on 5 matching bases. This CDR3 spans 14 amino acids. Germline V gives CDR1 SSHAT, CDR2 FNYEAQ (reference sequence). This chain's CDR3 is CASSLNVEGHGYTF. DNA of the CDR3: TGTGCTAGCAGCTTAAACGTGGAGGGGCATGGCTACACCTTC.

The CDR3, as DNA: TGTGCCAGCAGGCCGGGAGGTGGCACAGATACGCAGTATTTT. This sequence encodes CASRPGGGTDTQYF. The rearrangement links TRBV7-3 to TRBJ2-3; TRBD2 matches at 7 bases. CDR3 length: 14 residues. V gave up 6 bases and J gave up 1 base; unmatched junction bases: 4. Germline V gene sequence: CDR1 SGHTA, CDR2 FQGTGA.

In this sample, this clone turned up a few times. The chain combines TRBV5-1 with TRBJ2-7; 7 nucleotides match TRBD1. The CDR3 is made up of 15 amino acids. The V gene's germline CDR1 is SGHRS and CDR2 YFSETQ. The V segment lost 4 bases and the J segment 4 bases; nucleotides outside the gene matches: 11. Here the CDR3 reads CASSETGSSFYEQYF. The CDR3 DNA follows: TGCGCCAGCAGCGAGACAGGGTCGTCCTTTTACGAGCAGTACTTC.

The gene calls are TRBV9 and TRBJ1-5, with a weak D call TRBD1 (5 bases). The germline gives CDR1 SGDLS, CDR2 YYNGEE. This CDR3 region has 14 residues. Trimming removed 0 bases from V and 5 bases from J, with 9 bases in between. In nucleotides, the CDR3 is TGTGCCAGCAGCGTAGAAGCGGGGGATCAGCCCCAGCATTTT. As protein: CASSVEAGDQPQHF. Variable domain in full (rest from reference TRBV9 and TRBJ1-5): DSGVTQTPKHLITATGQRVTLRCSPRSGDLSVYWYQQSLDQGLQFLIQYYNGEERAKGNILERFSAQQFPDLHSELNLSSLELGDSALYFCASSVEAGDQPQHFGDGTRLSIL.

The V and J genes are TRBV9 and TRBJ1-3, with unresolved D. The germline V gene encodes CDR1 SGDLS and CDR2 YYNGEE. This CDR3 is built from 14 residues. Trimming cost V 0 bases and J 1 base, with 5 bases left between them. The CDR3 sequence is CASSVAGSGNTIYF. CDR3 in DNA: TGTGCCAGCAGCGTAGCAGGATCTGGAAACACCATATATTTT.

Written as DNA, the CDR3 is TGTGCCAGCAGCTTAGGCGGGAGGGTGAGAGATACGCAGTATTTT. This gives the protein CASSLGGRVRDTQYF. J is TRBJ2-3 and V is TRBV11-3; 9 bases fit TRBD2. Germline loops: CDR1 SGHNT, CDR2 YENEEA. The CDR3 is made up of 15 amino acids. J gave up 5 bases and V 1 base, and 4 bases lay outside the gene matches.

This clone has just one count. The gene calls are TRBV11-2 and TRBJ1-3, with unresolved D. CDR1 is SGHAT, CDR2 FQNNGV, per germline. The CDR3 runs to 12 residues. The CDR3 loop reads CASLSSGNTIYF. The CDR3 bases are TGTGCAAGCCTGAGCTCTGGAAACACCATATATTTT.

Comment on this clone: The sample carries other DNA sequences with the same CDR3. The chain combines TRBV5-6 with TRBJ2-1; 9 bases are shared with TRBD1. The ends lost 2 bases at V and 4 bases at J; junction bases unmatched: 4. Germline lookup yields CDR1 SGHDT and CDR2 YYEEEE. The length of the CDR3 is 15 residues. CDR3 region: CASSFRDRVYNEQFF. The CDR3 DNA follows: TGTGCCAGCAGCTTTCGGGACAGGGTGTACAATGAGCAGTTCTTC. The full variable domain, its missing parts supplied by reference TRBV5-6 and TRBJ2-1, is DAGVTQSPTHLIKTRGQQVTLRCSPKSGHDTVSWYQQALGQGPQFIFQYYEEEERQRGNFPDRFSGHQFPNYSSELNVNALLLGDSALYLCASSFRDRVYNEQFFGPGTRLTVL.

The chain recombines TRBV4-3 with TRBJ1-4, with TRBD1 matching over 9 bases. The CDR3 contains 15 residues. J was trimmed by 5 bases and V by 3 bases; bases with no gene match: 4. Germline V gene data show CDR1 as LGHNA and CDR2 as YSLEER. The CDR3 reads CASSQPGTGNEKLFF. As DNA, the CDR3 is TGCGCCAGCAGCCAGCCTGGGACAGGGAATGAAAAACTGTTTTTT.

Here the CDR3 reads CAWKAGANYEQYF. DNA for the CDR3: TGTGCCTGGAAAGCGGGAGCGAACTACGAGCAGTACTTC. This sequence joins TRBV30 and TRBJ2-7, with TRBD2 matching 8 bases. CDR1 is GTSNPN and CDR2 is SVGIG in the germline V gene (reference sequence). V lost 4 bases and J lost 3; bases outside the gene matches: 5. This CDR3 contains 13 residues.

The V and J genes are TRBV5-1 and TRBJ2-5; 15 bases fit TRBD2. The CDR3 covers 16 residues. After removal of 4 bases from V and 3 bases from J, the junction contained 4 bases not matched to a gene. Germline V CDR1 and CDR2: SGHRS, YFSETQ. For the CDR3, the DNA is TGCGCCAGCAGCCTATGGACTAGCGGGAGGGAAGAGACCCAGTACTTC. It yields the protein CASSLWTSGREETQYF.

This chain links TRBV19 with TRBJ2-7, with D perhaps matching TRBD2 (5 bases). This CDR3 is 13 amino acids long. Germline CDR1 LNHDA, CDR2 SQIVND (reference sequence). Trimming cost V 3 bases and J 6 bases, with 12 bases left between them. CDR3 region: CASSILRDFEQYF. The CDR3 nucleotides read TGTGCCAGTAGTATTCTACGGGATTTCGAGCAGTACTTC.

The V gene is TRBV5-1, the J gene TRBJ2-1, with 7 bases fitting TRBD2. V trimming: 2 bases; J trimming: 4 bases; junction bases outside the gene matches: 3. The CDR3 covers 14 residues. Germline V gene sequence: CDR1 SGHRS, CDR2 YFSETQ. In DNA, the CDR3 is TGCGCCAGCAGCTTTAGCGGGCCTTACAATGAGCAGTTCTTC. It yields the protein CASSFSGPYNEQFF.

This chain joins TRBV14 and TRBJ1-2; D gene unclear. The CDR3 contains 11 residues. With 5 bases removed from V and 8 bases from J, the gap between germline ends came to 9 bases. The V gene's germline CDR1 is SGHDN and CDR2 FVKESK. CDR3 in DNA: TGTGCCAGCAGCTCAGCGGGGGGCTACACCTTC. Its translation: CASSSAGGYTF.

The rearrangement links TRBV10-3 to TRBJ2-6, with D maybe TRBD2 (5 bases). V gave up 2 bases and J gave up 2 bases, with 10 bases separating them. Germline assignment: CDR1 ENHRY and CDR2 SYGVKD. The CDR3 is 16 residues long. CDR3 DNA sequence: TGTGCCATCAGTGAGCGGGAAGGGACTGGGGCCAACGTCCTGACTTTC. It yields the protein CAISEREGTGANVLTF.

CDR3 residues: CASSSDRENTEAFF. CDR3 DNA sequence: TGTGCCAGCAGCTCGGACAGGGAGAACACTGAAGCTTTCTTT. The rearrangement uses TRBV5-4 and TRBJ1-1; TRBD1 matches at 8 bases. The V gene end was trimmed by 3 bases and the J gene end by 1 base; junction bases not matched to a gene: 2. CDR1 and CDR2 (germline): SGHNT, YYREEE (reference sequence). The CDR3 runs to 14 residues.